A few counts support the clone carrying this T cell receptor (beta chain). In germline, CDR1 is MDHEN, CDR2 SYDVKM. The V gene lost 4 bases and the J gene lost 8 bases, with 11 bases spanning the gap. The CDR3 consists of 12 residues. This sample was included in a study of T-cell memory formation after mild COVID-19. Turning to the study itself: TCR clusters largely stayed donor specific.

TCR alpha and TCR beta cDNA libraries carrying sample barcodes and UMIs were produced by 5'RACE using constant-segment primers. TCRdb re-analysed the 5' RACE reads in MiXCR, keeping a single row per CDR3 protein. The sample has 550,000 to 600,000 distinct CDR3 sequences, approximately 21% seen once. The TCR comes from an adult woman who had mild COVID-19 (a few samples of this study predate the infection). Cell type and time point are not known. Material for sequencing was PBMCs or a T cell subset sorted from them (not recorded which). This sequence joins TRBV28 and TRBJ1-2, with D possibly being TRBD1 (6 bases). The CDR3 bases are TGTGCCAGCAGTTCCCAGGGGTGGGGCTACACCTTC. Its translation is CASSSQGWGYTF.